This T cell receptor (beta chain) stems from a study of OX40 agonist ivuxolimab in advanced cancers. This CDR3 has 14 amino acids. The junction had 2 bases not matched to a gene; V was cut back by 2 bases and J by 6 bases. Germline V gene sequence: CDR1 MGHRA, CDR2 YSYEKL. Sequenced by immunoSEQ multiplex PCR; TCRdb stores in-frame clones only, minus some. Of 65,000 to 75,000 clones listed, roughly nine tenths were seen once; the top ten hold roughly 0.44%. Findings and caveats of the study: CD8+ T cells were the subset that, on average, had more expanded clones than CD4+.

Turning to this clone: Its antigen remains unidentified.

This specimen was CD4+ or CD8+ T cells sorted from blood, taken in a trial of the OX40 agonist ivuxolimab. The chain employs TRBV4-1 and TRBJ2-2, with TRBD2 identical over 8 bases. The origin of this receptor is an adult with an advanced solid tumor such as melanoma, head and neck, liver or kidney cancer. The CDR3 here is CASSQMTSAGELFF. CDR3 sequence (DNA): TGCGCCAGCAGCCAAATGACTAGCGCCGGGGAGCTGTTTTTT.